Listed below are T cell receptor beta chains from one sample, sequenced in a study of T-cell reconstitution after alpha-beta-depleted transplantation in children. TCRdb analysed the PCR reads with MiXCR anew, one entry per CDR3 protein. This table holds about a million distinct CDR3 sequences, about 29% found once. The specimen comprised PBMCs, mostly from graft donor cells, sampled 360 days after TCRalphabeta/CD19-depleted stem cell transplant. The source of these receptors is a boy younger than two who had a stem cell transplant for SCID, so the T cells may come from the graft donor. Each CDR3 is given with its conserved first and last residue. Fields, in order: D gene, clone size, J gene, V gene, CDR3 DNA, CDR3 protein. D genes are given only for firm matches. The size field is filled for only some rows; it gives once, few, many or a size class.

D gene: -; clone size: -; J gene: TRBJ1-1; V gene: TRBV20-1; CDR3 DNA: TGCAGTGCTTTGGGACGGGGAACAGGTGAAGCTTTCTTT; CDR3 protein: CSALGRGTGEAFF
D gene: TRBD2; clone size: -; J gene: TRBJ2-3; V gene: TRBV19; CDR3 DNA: TGTGCCAGCGCAATATCGAAACTAGCGGGGCGCACAGATACGCAGTATTTT; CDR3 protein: CASAISKLAGRTDTQYF
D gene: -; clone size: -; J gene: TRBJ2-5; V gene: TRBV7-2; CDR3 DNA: TGTGCCAGCAGCTCCGGGACTTCGAAAGAGACCCAGTACTTC; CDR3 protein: CASSSGTSKETQYF
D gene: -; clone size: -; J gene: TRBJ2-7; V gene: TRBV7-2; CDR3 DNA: TGTGCCACCACTCCGACAGTCATGGTCTACGAGCAGTACTTC; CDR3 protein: CATTPTVMVYEQYF
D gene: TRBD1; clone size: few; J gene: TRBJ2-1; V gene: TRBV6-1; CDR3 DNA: TGTGCCAGCAGTCCGGACAGGGGAAGGATGAATGAGCAGTTCTTC; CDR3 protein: CASSPDRGRMNEQFF
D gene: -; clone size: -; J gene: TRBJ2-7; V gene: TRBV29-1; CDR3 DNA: TGCAGCGTTCGGGACAACTCCTACGAGCAGTACTTC; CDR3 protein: CSVRDNSYEQYF
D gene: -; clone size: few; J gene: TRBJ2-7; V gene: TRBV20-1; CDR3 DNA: TGCAGTGCTAGAGATCGTTGGGCCGAGCAGTACTTC; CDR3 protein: CSARDRWAEQYF
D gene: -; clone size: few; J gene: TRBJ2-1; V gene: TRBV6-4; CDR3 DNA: TGTGCCAGCAGTGACTATCTCCCTAGCTCCTACAATGAGCAGTTCTTC; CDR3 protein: CASSDYLPSSYNEQFF
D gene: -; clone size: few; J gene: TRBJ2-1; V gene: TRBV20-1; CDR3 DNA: TGCAGTGCTCTATGGCCCCTTAGCTCCTACAATGAGCAGTTCTTC; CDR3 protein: CSALWPLSSYNEQFF
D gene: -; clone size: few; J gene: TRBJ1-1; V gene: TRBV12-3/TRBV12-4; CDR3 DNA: TGTGCCAGCAGTCCACGGTTGGACACTGAAGCTTTCTTT; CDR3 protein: CASSPRLDTEAFF
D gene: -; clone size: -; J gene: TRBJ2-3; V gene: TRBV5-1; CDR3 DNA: TGCGCCAGCAGCTTGGGACTAATCCCCGCTGATACGCAGTATTTT; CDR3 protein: CASSLGLIPADTQYF
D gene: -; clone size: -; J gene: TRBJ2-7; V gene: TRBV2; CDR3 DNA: TGTGCCAGCAGTGGGTCAGACAGGACTACCTACGAGCAGTACTTC; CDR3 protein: CASSGSDRTTYEQYF
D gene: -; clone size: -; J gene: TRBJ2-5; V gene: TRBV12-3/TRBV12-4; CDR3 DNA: TGTGCCAGCAGTCCCCTGACATCTGAGACCCAGTACTTC; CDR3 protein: CASSPLTSETQYF
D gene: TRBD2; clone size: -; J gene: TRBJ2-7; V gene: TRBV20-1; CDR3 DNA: TGCAGTGCTAGAGATTCGGCGGGGGGCCCCCTTTACGAGCAGTACTTC; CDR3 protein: CSARDSAGGPLYEQYF
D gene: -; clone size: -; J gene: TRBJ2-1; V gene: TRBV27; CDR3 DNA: TGTGCCAGCAGTTCCTTCGCGTCTTCCTCCTACAATGAGCAGTTCTTC; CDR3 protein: CASSSFASSSYNEQFF
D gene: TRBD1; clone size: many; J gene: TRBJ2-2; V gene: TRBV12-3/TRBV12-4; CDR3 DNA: TGTGCCAGCAGTAGGGGGACAGTCAACACCGGGGAGCTGTTTTTT; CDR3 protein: CASSRGTVNTGELFF
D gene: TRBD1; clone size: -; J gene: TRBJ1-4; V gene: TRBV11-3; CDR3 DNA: TGTGCCAGCAGCTTACGGGACAGGTTGAATGAAAAACTGTTTTTT; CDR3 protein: CASSLRDRLNEKLFF
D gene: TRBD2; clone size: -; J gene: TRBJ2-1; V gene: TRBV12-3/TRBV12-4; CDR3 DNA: TGTGCCAGCAGTTTGGCGGGGGGTACGGAGCAGTTCTTC; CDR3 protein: CASSLAGGTEQFF
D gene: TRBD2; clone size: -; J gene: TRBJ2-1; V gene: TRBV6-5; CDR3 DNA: TGTGCCAGCAGTTACCCCCGGACTAGCCCGGGCGACAATGAGCAGTTCTTC; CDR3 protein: CASSYPRTSPGDNEQFF
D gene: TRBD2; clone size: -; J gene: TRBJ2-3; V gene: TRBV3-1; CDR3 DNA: TGTGCCAGCACCCAAGTCTATGGCGGGGGGGCGGCAGATACGCAGTATTTT; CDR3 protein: CASTQVYGGGAADTQYF
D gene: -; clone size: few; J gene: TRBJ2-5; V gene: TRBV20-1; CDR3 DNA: TGCAGTGCTAGATCCGGGCCCCAAGAGACCCAGTACTTC; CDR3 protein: CSARSGPQETQYF
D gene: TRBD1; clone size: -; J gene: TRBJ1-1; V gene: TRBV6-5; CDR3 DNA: TGTGCCAGCAGTTACTCAGGGGGACAGGTTAGTCTTGAAGCTTTCTTT; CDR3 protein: CASSYSGGQVSLEAFF
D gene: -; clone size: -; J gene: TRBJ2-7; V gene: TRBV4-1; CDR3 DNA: TGCGCCAGCAGCCAAGTCGCATGGGACATTGGGATGAGATCCTACGAGCAGTACTTC; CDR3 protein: CASSQVAWDIGMRSYEQYF
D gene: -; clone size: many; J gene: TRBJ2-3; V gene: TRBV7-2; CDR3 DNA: TGTGCCAGCAGCTTGGGCAGGAGCACAGATACGCAGTATTTT; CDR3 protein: CASSLGRSTDTQYF
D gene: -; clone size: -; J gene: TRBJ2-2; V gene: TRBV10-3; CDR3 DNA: TGTGCCATCAGGGGGCAGGAAAACACCGGGGAGCTGTTTTTT; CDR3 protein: CAIRGQENTGELFF
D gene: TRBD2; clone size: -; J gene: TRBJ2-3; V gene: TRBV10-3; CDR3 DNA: TGTGCCATCAGTGAGTCGCGGGGGGGCGTAGGCACAGATACGCAGTATTTT; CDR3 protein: CAISESRGGVGTDTQYF